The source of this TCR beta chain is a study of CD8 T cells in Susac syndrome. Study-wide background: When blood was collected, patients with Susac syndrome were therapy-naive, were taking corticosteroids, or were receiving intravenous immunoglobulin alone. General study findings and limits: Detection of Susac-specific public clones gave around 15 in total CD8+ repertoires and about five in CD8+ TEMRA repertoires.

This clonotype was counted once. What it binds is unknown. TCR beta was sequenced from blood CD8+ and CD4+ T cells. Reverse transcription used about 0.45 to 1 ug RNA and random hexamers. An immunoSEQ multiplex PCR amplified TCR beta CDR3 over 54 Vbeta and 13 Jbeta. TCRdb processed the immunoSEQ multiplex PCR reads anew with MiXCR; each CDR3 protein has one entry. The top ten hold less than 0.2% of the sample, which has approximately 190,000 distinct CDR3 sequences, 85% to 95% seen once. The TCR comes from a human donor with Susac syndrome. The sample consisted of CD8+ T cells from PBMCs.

This chain's CDR3 is CASSPPGVGGNTEAFF. DNA for the CDR3: TGTGCCAGCAGTCCCCCGGGAGTTGGCGGGAACACTGAAGCTTTCTTT. J is TRBJ1-1 and V is TRBV12-3 or TRBV12-4; D is ambiguous. The V end was cut by 5 bases, the J end by 1 base, with 17 bases between. This CDR3 is built from 16 residues.